This T cell receptor (beta chain) originates from a study of response to subunit inactivated influenza vaccine. Study results and limitations: Each seasonal influenza vaccination, the authors suggested, recruits few new T cells.

The CDR3 length is 15 residues. V lost 3 bases and J 4 bases, leaving 15 bases between the germline ends. Germline V gene data show CDR1 as MDHEN and CDR2 as SYDVKM. Only a few counts were recorded for this clonotype. Its antigen is still unknown. From the RT-PCR reads, TCRdb called clonotypes with MiXCR, one entry per CDR3 protein. Found here are 250,000 to 350,000 distinct CDR3 sequences, approximately 21% of them singletons; the top ten hold 9% to 12%. This TCR derives from a man aged 50 to 75 who received an inactivated influenza vaccine. The rearrangement links TRBV28 to TRBJ1-2, with D possibly matching TRBD1 (5 bases). Sequenced material: PBMCs from blood, taken 21 months after vaccination. The CDR3, as DNA: TGTGCCAGCAGTTTGCGGGGACTGGGGGGCTATGGCTACACCTTC. The encoded protein is CASSLRGLGGYGYTF.